A single sample is the source of the 8 T cell receptor beta chains below, sequenced in a study of technical replicates of blood from a few donors. Profiling relied on immunoSEQ multiplex PCR, and the TCRdb table lists in-frame clones only, not all of them. Counted here are more than 70,000 clones, approximately 90% occurring once; the ten biggest clones make up 0.27%. Sequencing was performed on T cells isolated from PBMCs. Every receptor here comes from a human donor in good health.

V gene TRBV5-5 combines with J gene TRBJ1-5; a weak D match, TRBD1 (6 bases). This CDR3 region has 14 residues. Germline CDR1 reads SGHKS; CDR2 reads YYEKEE (reference sequence). Between the trimmed V and J ends, which lost 3 bases and 3 bases, there was a span of 10 bases. The CDR3 region has the DNA TGTGCCAGCAGCTACTGGACAGACAATCAGCCCCAGCATTTT. This codes for CASSYWTDNQPQHF.

The V call is TRBV5-4, the J call TRBJ2-3; D possibly corresponds to TRBD2 (6 bases). CDR1 is SGHNT and CDR2 is YYREEE in the germline V gene (reference sequence). There are 15 residues in the CDR3. The germline V and J ends were trimmed by 4 bases and 9 bases, with 21 bases remaining between them. In DNA, the CDR3 is TGTGCCAGCAGCCCCCTGATGTCGGGAGCGGGCACGCAGTATTTT. It encodes CASSPLMSGAGTQYF.

J is TRBJ1-1 and V is TRBV28, with TRBD1 identical over 9 bases. V gave up 1 base and J gave up 6 bases; unmatched junction bases: 9. CDR1 and CDR2 from the germline V gene are MDHEN and SYDVKM. The CDR3 length is 16 residues. CDR3 loop: CASSLSRGTGLPEAFF. The DNA of the CDR3 is TGTGCCAGCAGTTTATCCCGGGGGACAGGGCTACCTGAAGCTTTCTTT. The variable domain in full, with the rest retrieved from reference TRBV28 and TRBJ1-1, is DVKVTQSSRYLVKRTGEKVFLECVQDMDHENMFWYRQDPGLGLRLIYFSYDVKMKEKGDIPEGYSVSREKKERFSLILESASTNQTSMYLCASSLSRGTGLPEAFFGQGTRLTVV.

The V gene is TRBV10-3, the J gene TRBJ2-5; 8 positions match TRBD2. Per germline, CDR1 ENHRY and CDR2 SYGVKD. The V gene end was trimmed by 8 bases and the J gene end by 2 bases; junction bases not matched to a gene: 7. The CDR3 covers 14 residues. The CDR3 bases are TGTGCCATCTTATCAAGCGGGAGTCAAGAGACCCAGTACTTC. It encodes CAILSSGSQETQYF.

V and J are TRBV9 and TRBJ2-7; 12 nucleotides align to TRBD2. The ends lost 0 bases at V and 4 bases at J; junction bases unmatched: 8. This CDR3 has 17 residues. CDR1 is SGDLS, CDR2 YYNGEE, per germline. As DNA, the CDR3 is TGTGCCAGCAGCGTAGGCCACCTAGGACTAGCGGGGTACGAGCAGTACTTC. Its protein is CASSVGHLGLAGYEQYF.

This CDR3 is CAISEDWDYASGYNEQFF. CDR3 DNA sequence: TGTGCCATCAGTGAAGACTGGGACTATGCTAGCGGCTACAATGAGCAGTTCTTC. The chain carries TRBV10-3 and TRBJ2-1, with TRBD2 matching over 7 bases. The CDR3 runs 18 residues. Unmatched junction bases numbered 14, after V lost 3 bases and J lost 3 bases. Germline loops: CDR1 ENHRY, CDR2 SYGVKD.

This chain links TRBV10-3 with TRBJ2-7; a possible D gene is TRBD1 (6 bases). The germline V gene encodes CDR1 ENHRY and CDR2 SYGVKD. The CDR3 runs 13 residues. Between the trimmed V and J ends, which lost 6 bases and 2 bases, there was a span of 11 bases. Written as DNA, the CDR3 is TGTGCCATCAGAGTGGCAGGGGCCTACGAGCAGTACTTC. It codes for CAIRVAGAYEQYF.

The chain links TRBV29-1 to TRBJ1-1; a possible D gene is TRBD1 (6 bases). Trimming cost V 6 bases and J 6 bases, with 14 bases left between them. The CDR3 runs to 12 residues. Germline CDR1 reads SQVTM; CDR2 reads ANQGSEA. The CDR3 bases are TGCAGCGTGATGCAGGGGATGCCTGAAGCTTTCTTT. Amino acid sequence: CSVMQGMPEAFF.